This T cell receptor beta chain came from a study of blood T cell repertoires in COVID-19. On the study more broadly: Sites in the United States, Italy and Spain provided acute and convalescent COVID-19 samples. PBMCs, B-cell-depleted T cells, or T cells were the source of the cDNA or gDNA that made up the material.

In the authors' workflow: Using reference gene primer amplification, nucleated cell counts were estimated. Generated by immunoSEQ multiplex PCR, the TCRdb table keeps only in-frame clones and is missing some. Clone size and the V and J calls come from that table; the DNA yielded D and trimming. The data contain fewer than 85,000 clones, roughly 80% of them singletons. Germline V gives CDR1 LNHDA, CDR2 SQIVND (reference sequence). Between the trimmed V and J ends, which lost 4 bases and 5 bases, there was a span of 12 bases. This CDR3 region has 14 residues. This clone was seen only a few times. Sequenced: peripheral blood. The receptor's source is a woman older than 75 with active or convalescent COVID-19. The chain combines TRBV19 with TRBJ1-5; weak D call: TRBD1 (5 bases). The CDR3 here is CASSTPRQHQPQHF. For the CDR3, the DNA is TGTGCCAGTAGTACCCCTAGACAGCATCAGCCCCAGCATTTT.